This T cell receptor (beta chain) was observed in a study of T cells expressing NK-cell markers. Synthesis of TCR beta cDNA relied on 5'RACE template switching carrying UMIs. TCRdb reprocessed the 5' RACE reads and keeps a single row for each CDR3 protein, giving no DNA. The table for this sample gives a few hundred thousand distinct CDR3 sequences. Material: blood T cells: a sorted CD56 or NKG2C T cell subset, CD4+ or CD8+ T cells, or bulk PBMC T cells (not recorded which). The TCR comes from a man aged 18-70 years in good health.

The CDR3 here is CASSLGQGAVNEQYF. The gene calls are TRBV7-9 and TRBJ2-7; TCRdb names TRBD1, which stays unverified in the absence of DNA. This CDR3 comprises 15 residues. Looked up from germline, CDR1 is SEHNR and CDR2 is FQNEAQ (reference sequence).